The clone carrying this T cell receptor beta chain was seen repeatedly, ten times or more. Antigen specificity is unknown. At one of its ends the junction is not consistent with the germline gene, which may arise from a read error. The data were taken from a study of T cells in Graves' hyperthyroidism and ophthalmopathy. General study results and limits: Before onset, ophthalmopathy was predicted by the model a median about six months earlier.

The CDR3 runs 12 residues. Germline assignment: CDR1 ENHRY and CDR2 SYGVKD. RNA transcripts yielded amplified TCR beta CDR3 regions. First-round RT-PCR with HTBI primers amplified the TCR CDR3 region. Each CDR3 protein is one row after TCRdb ran MiXCR on the multiplex PCR reads. The sample holds about 560,000 distinct CDR3 sequences, under 60% seen once. Specimen: peripheral blood or thyroid tissue (not recorded which). The source is a woman in her late teens or twenties with Graves' hyperthyroidism. The chain links TRBV10-3 to TRBJ2-7; no clear D gene. The CDR3 loop is CASSSPPYEQYF. CDR3 coding DNA: TGTGCCAGCAGTTCCCCCCCCTACGAGCAGTACTTC.